The source of this T cell receptor beta chain is a study of blood T cell repertoires in COVID-19. Study-wide background: Both acute and convalescent COVID-19 samples were obtained from the United States, Italy and Spain. In each case, the material was cDNA or gDNA derived from T cells, B-cell-depleted T cells, or PBMCs.

Trimming stripped 0 bases from V and 6 bases from J, with 8 bases between. The CDR3 runs 13 residues. Per the germline V gene, CDR1 is MNHNS and CDR2 is SASEGT. How the authors handled the data: Reference gene primer amplification yielded estimated nucleated cell counts. This table comes from immunoSEQ multiplex PCR, and its TCRdb copy is limited to in-frame clones, with some not included. That table supplies the V and J calls and clone size; D and trimming were determined from the DNA. This table has about 130,000 clones, 78% appearing once. This TCR came from a man aged 55 to 70 who had recovered from COVID-19. The chain combines TRBV6-1 with TRBJ1-2; D is uncertain. The sequencing sample was made of peripheral blood. DNA of the CDR3: TGTGCCAGCAGTGAAGCAGGAGAGGATGGCTACACCTTC. It codes for CASSEAGEDGYTF.